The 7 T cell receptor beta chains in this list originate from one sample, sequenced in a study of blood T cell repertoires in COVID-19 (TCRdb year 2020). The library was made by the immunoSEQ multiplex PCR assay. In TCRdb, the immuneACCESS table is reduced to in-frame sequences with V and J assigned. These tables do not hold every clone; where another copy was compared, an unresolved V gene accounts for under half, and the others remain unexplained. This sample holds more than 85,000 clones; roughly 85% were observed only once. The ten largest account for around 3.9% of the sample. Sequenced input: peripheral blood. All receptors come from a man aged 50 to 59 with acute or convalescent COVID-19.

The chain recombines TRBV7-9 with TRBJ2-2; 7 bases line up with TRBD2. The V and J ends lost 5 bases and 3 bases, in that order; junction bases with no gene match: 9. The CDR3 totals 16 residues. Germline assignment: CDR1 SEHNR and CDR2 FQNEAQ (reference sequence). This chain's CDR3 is CASSPPAGRDTGELFF. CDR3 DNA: TGTGCCAGCAGCCCCCCAGCGGGAAGGGACACCGGGGAGCTGTTTTTT.

This CDR3 is CASSLAGQGVGNQPQHF. The DNA for the CDR3 is TGTGCCAGCAGCTTGGCCGGACAGGGGGTCGGCAATCAGCCCCAGCATTTT. This sequence joins TRBV5-6 and TRBJ1-5, with 10 bases lining up with TRBD1. Germline trimming cut 0 bases from V and 2 bases from J; bases unmatched to any gene: 5. The CDR3 length is 17 residues. Germline assignment: CDR1 SGHDT and CDR2 YYEEEE.

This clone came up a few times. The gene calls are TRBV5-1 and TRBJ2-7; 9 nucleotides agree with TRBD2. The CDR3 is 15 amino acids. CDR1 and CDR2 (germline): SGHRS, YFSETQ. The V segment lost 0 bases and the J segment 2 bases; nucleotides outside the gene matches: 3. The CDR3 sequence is CASSLAASGTYEQYF. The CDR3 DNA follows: TGCGCCAGCAGCTTGGCGGCTAGCGGGACCTACGAGCAGTACTTC. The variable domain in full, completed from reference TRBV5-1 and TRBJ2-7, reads KAGVTQTPRYLIKTRGQQVTLSCSPISGHRSVSWYQQTPGQGLQFLFEYFSETQRNKGNFPGRFSGRQFSNSRSEMNVSTLELGDSALYLCASSLAASGTYEQYFGPGTRLTVT.

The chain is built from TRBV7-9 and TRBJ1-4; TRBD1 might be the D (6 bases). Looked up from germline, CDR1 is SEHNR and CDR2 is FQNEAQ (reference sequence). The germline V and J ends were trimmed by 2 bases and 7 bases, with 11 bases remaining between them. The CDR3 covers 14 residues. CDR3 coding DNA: TGTGCCAGCAGCTTATTGACAGGCTTTGAAAAACTGTTTTTT. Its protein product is CASSLLTGFEKLFF.

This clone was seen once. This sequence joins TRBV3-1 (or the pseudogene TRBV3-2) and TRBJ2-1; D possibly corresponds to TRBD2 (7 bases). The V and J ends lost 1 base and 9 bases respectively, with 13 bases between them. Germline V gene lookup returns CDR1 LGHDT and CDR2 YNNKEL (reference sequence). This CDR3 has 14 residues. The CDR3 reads CASSQGGGQIEQFF. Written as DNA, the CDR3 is TGTGCCAGCAGCCAAGGGGGGGGGCAGATTGAGCAGTTCTTC.

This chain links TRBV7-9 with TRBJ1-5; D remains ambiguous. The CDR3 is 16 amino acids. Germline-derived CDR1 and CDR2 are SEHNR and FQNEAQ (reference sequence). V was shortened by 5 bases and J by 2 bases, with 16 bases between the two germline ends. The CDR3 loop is CASSNGSGGRNQPQHF. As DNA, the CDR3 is TGTGCCAGCAGCAACGGTAGCGGCGGACGCAATCAGCCCCAGCATTTT.

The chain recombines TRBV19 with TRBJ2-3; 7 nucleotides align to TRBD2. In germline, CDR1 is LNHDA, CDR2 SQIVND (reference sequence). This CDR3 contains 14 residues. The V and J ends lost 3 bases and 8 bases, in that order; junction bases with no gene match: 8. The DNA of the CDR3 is TGTGCCAGTAGTATCTCAAGCGGGATTGCTACGCAGTATTTT. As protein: CASSISSGIATQYF.